These T cell receptor beta chains were read from a single sample in a study of human T cells and chemical hapten exposure. Via MiXCR, TCRdb re-called the RACE reads, giving one row per CDR3 protein. The data show around 110,000 distinct CDR3 sequences, around an eighth seen once. The source was whole blood, collected in connection with sensitization to the hapten diphenylcyclopropenone (DPC). The receptors were sampled from a woman aged 45-60 years with alopecia areata. Some clones in this sample may be carry-over from other donors' samples. Each CDR3 is given with its conserved first and last residue. A D gene is named only where the DNA matches it firmly. Size is stated for part of the rows, as once, few or many counts, or as a class when the clone is expanded.

J gene	D gene	V gene	clone size	CDR3 DNA	CDR3 protein
TRBJ2-1	.	TRBV18	few	TGTGCCAGCTCACCACCGCACGCAGGTTCCTACAATGAGCAGTTCTTC	CASSPPHAGSYNEQFF
TRBJ2-7	TRBD1	TRBV6-5	many	TGTGCCAGCAGTTACTCGCGAAGGGCAGTGGGCACCGAAGGGGGCTTCGGGTACGAGCAGTACTTC	CASSYSRRAVGTEGGFGYEQYF
TRBJ1-2	TRBD1	TRBV28	many	TGTGCCATCAATCGACAGGGGTCGGCCTATGGCTACACCTTC	CAINRQGSAYGYTF
TRBJ2-5	.	TRBV5-1	.	TGCGCCAGCAGCTTACAGGTCCAAGAGACCCAGTACTTC	CASSLQVQETQYF
TRBJ1-5	TRBD1	TRBV29-1	.	TGCAGCGTCATCCCAGGGGGCCCTAATCAGCCCCAGCATTTT	CSVIPGGPNQPQHF
TRBJ1-6	.	TRBV4-3	many	TGCGCCAGCCGAGACTATAATTCACCCCTCCACTTT	CASRDYNSPLHF
TRBJ2-5	.	TRBV6-6	many	TGTGCCAGCAGTTACGCGCAGGGCGAGGCCCAGTACTTC	CASSYAQGEAQYF
TRBJ1-5	.	TRBV7-8	many	TGTGCCAGCAGCTCGGGCCCACCGGCCCAGCATTTT	CASSSGPPAQHF
TRBJ2-1	TRBD1	TRBV10-1	.	TGCGCCAGCAGATCCCTACAGGGGCGCCCCCACAATGAGCAGTTCTTC	CASRSLQGRPHNEQFF
TRBJ2-2	.	TRBV7-6	.	TGTGCCAGCAGCCCGGAACTAGCTGCAACCGGGGAGCTGTTTTTT	CASSPELAATGELFF
TRBJ2-7	.	TRBV14	.	TGTGCCAGCAGCCAAGTATCAGGGGACTACGAGCAGTACTTC	CASSQVSGDYEQYF
TRBJ2-1	.	TRBV11-2	few	TGTGCCAGCAGCCTCGCAGCTCCCGAGCAGTTCTTC	CASSLAAPEQFF
TRBJ2-1	.	TRBV6-2/TRBV6-3	.	TGTGCCAGCTCCATGGGGGGGGCCTCGGACAATGAGCAGTTCTTC	CASSMGGASDNEQFF
TRBJ2-1	.	TRBV6-2/TRBV6-3	few	TGTGCCAGCAGTTTGTATGGGTACAATGAGCAGTTCTTC	CASSLYGYNEQFF
TRBJ2-7	TRBD2	TRBV5-1	few	TGCGCCAGCAGCTCCGGGACTAGCGGGATCGCGCAGTACTTC	CASSSGTSGIAQYF
TRBJ2-7	TRBD2	TRBV7-9	many	TGTGCCAGCAGCCCATCTGGGACTATCAACGAGCAGTACTTC	CASSPSGTINEQYF
TRBJ1-3	.	TRBV5-4	many	TGTGCCAGCAGTTCGCAGAGCAGGATCTCTGGAAACACCATATATTTT	CASSSQSRISGNTIYF
TRBJ1-1	.	TRBV6-5	.	TGTGCCAGCAGTTACTTAGCTTCGAACACTGAAGCTTTCTTT	CASSYLASNTEAFF
TRBJ2-5	.	TRBV7-6	few	TGTGCCAGCAGCTTCACCACAGGGAAAGAGACCCAGTACTTC	CASSFTTGKETQYF
TRBJ2-1	.	TRBV12-3/TRBV12-4	.	TGTGCCAGCAGTTCCAATAGCGGTCGAGGCTACAATGAGCAGTTCTTC	CASSSNSGRGYNEQFF
TRBJ2-7	.	TRBV20-1	.	TGCAGTGCTAGTGCGGGACAGCTCTACGAGCAGTACTTC	CSASAGQLYEQYF
TRBJ2-7	.	TRBV29-1	.	TGCAGCGTTGACAGGGACTACGAGCAGTACTTC	CSVDRDYEQYF
TRBJ2-2	TRBD1	TRBV7-8	few	TGTGCCAGCAGCTTCCACCGGGACAGGGGGAACACCGGGGAGCTGTTTTTT	CASSFHRDRGNTGELFF
TRBJ1-3	TRBD1	TRBV6-6	few	TGTGCCAGCAGTTTTGGTACCGGGACAGGGGCTGGAAACACCATATATTTT	CASSFGTGTGAGNTIYF
TRBJ2-3	.	TRBV10-3	many	TGTGCCATCAGTGAGTCGGGTAGCATCGTTGGTGAGGCGCAGTATTTT	CAISESGSIVGEAQYF
TRBJ1-1	TRBD1	TRBV20-1	.	TGCAGTGCTAGGACCGGGACAGGGGTGTCGGGCACTGAAGCTTTCTTT	CSARTGTGVSGTEAFF
TRBJ1-2	.	TRBV25-1	few	TGTGCCAGCAGACTCATTTCCGTAGGCTACTATGGCTACACCTTC	CASRLISVGYYGYTF
TRBJ1-1	.	TRBV6-5	many	TGTGCCAGCAGTTCCCGCAGGACTACTGAAGCTTTCTTT	CASSSRRTTEAFF
TRBJ2-3	.	TRBV5-1	few	TGCGCCAGCAGCTTGGCAGGGAGCACAGATACGCAGTATTTT	CASSLAGSTDTQYF
TRBJ2-5	.	TRBV7-9	many	TGTGCCAGCAGCTTATGGTCGGGGATGCGGGCAGAGACCCAGTACTTC	CASSLWSGMRAETQYF
TRBJ2-3	TRBD2	TRBV20-1	few	TGCAGTGCTTTGGGAGGGGCTAACACAGATACGCAGTATTTT	CSALGGANTDTQYF
TRBJ2-2	.	TRBV4-1	few	TGCGCCAGCAGCCAAGAGCGCCGTGGGTCCGGGGAGCTGTTTTTT	CASSQERRGSGELFF
TRBJ1-4	.	TRBV6-5	many	TGTGCCAGCAGTTATGGGGACCGAGAAAATGAAAAACTGTTTTTT	CASSYGDRENEKLFF
TRBJ2-7	.	TRBV11-1	few	TGTGCCAGCAGCTTGACAGCCGTCCTCCCCTACGAGCAGTACTTC	CASSLTAVLPYEQYF
TRBJ1-5	TRBD1	TRBV6-2/TRBV6-3	many	TGTGCCAGCAGTTATGAGGGGGCGAGGAGCAATCAGCCCCAGCATTTT	CASSYEGARSNQPQHF
TRBJ1-2	.	TRBV7-8	many	TGTGCCAGCAGCTTAGCCCGTGGGGGGCCCGATGGCTACACCTTC	CASSLARGGPDGYTF
TRBJ1-3	.	TRBV7-2	.	TGTGCCAGCAGTCGCAGATCCGGACAGAGTAGAAACACCATATATTTT	CASSRRSGQSRNTIYF
TRBJ2-5	TRBD2	TRBV7-2	few	TGTGCCAGCAGCACGAGAAGGCTAGCGGGGGGAGAGACCCAGTACTTC	CASSTRRLAGGETQYF
TRBJ2-7	.	TRBV29-1	few	TGCAGCGTGAAGACAGGTCTAGGGAACGAGCAGTACTTC	CSVKTGLGNEQYF
TRBJ2-1	.	TRBV28	.	TGTGCCAGCAGTTTTGGGGTAAGCTCCTACAATGAGCAGTTCTTC	CASSFGVSSYNEQFF
TRBJ2-7	.	TRBV2	many	TGTGCCAGCAGGGTGCCCGTTTACGAGCAGTACTTC	CASRVPVYEQYF
TRBJ1-5	TRBD1	TRBV12-3/TRBV12-4	many	TGTGCCAGCAGCTGGACAGGATCTAATCAGCCCCAGCATTTT	CASSWTGSNQPQHF
TRBJ2-2	.	TRBV28	many	TGTGCCAGCAGTCTAGACCCCGGGGAGCTGTTTTTT	CASSLDPGELFF
TRBJ2-3	TRBD2	TRBV28	.	TGTGCCAGCAGTTTCACTAGCGGAGACACAGATACGCAGTATTTT	CASSFTSGDTDTQYF
TRBJ1-2	.	TRBV2	many	TGTGCCAGCAGTATTCGGGGGCGTGCGGATGGCTACACCTTC	CASSIRGRADGYTF
TRBJ2-3	TRBD2	TRBV29-1	many	TGCAGCTCATTCGGGCAGCGGGGGGCAGATACGCAGTATTTT	CSSFGQRGADTQYF
TRBJ1-5	.	TRBV5-1	.	TGCGCCAGCAGCCTGACGGGGGCGGTAGATCAGCCCCAGCATTTT	CASSLTGAVDQPQHF
TRBJ2-1	TRBD2	TRBV7-6	few	TGTGCCAGCAGCTTATTCCGACTAGCGGGAGGGCCTCCTGTCTCGGATGAGCAGTTCTTC	CASSLFRLAGGPPVSDEQFF